This TCR beta chain was observed in a study of cytomegalovirus exposure and HLA in healthy donors. Regarding the study as a whole: Some public TCRs appeared in many individuals, while most sequences were rare. A further, later analysis showed that HLA-associated TCR beta chains (compared with equally common others) were more clonally expanded. Some highly shared sequence variants likely arose as a pipeline artifact.

The CDR3 totals 16 residues. The germline gives CDR1 SNHLY, CDR2 FYNNEI. Trimming left V 5 bases short and J 2 bases short, with 15 bases between. The PCR was carried out with 60 Vbeta primers and 13 Jbeta primers. Authors' analysis steps: A later analysis tallied 80 million or so unique TCR beta chains, about 12 million of them shared. Clones were sequenced by immunoSEQ multiplex PCR, and TCRdb holds only the in-frame ones, with some missing. Clone size and V and J calls were adopted from that table, with D and trimming inferred from the DNA. The sample consists of 130,000 or so clones, 81% of them appearing once. Comment on this clone: What it binds is unknown.

The receptor was derived from a middle-aged woman in good health and CMV-seronegative. Sequenced: PBMCs. The J gene is TRBJ2-2, the V gene TRBV2; no firm D call. Here the CDR3 reads CASSYGPGSNTGELFF. In nucleotides, the CDR3 is TGTGCCAGCAGTTATGGTCCAGGCTCAAACACCGGGGAGCTGTTTTTT.